Shown below are 18 T cell receptor beta chains from a single sample sequenced in a study of blood T cell repertoires in COVID-19. The assay was immunoSEQ multiplex PCR, and TCRdb's table has in-frame clones only and misses some. The table lists roughly 180,000 clones, approximately 87% of them singletons. Sequencing was performed on peripheral blood. The receptors shown here come from a man aged 70-80 years with active or convalescent COVID-19.

The chain uses TRBV3-1 (or the pseudogene TRBV3-2) and TRBJ1-3; TRBD1 is a possible D gene (5 bases). Germline CDR1 reads LGHDT; CDR2 reads YNNKEL (reference sequence). This CDR3 region has 16 residues. Trimming stripped 3 bases from V and 4 bases from J, with 16 bases between. CDR3 amino acids: CASSQSLRAPGNTIYF. CDR3 bases: TGTGCCAGCAGCCAGAGCCTCAGGGCCCCAGGAAACACCATATATTTT.

This clone has just a few counts. Other nucleotide sequences in the sample specify the same CDR3. This chain connects TRBV7-2 to TRBJ1-2; 8 nucleotides line up with TRBD1. CDR1 is SGHTA, CDR2 FQGNSA, per germline. CDR3 length: 13 residues. Trimming removed 4 bases from V and 5 bases from J; junction bases left unmatched: 3. CDR3 coding DNA: TGTGCCAGCAGCTCAGGACAGGGATATGGCTACACCTTC. Translating gives CASSSGQGYGYTF. Full variable domain (remainder filled in from reference TRBV7-2 and TRBJ1-2): GAGVSQSPSNKVTEKGKDVELRCDPISGHTALYWYRQSLGQGLEFLIYFQGNSAPDKSGLPSDRFSAERTGGSVSTLTIQRTQQEDSAVYLCASSSGQGYGYTFGSGTRLTVV.

This sequence joins TRBV19 and TRBJ1-6; 11 positions agree with TRBD1. The CDR3 is 15 amino acids. V trimming: 5 bases; J trimming: 9 bases; junction bases outside the gene matches: 6. The germline V gene has CDR1 LNHDA and CDR2 SQIVND (reference sequence). The CDR3 is CASSPWTGGSSPLHF. The CDR3 bases are TGTGCCAGTAGTCCCTGGACAGGGGGCAGTTCACCCCTCCACTTT.

The genes are TRBV19 and TRBJ2-2, with D perhaps TRBD2 (6 bases). Trimming pared 4 bases from V and 6 bases from J, leaving 12 bases between. The CDR3 contains 14 residues. CDR1 is LNHDA and CDR2 is SQIVND in the germline V gene (reference sequence). CDR3: CASSRDSGAGELFF. CDR3 sequence (DNA): TGTGCCAGTAGTAGGGACTCCGGCGCCGGGGAGCTGTTTTTT.

The gene calls are TRBV3-1 (or the pseudogene TRBV3-2) and TRBJ2-1; 9 bases are a match to TRBD2. Looked up from germline, CDR1 is LGHDT and CDR2 is YNNKEL (reference sequence). After removal of 6 bases from V and 5 bases from J, the junction contained 8 bases not matched to a gene. There are 15 residues in the CDR3. CDR3 DNA: TGTGCCAGCAGGCTAGCGGGACTCATTAACAATGAGCAGTTCTTC. Its translation is CASRLAGLINNEQFF.

The chain recombines TRBV4-1 with TRBJ1-6; possible D gene TRBD1, 5 bases. The CDR3 runs to 17 residues. Germline V gene data show CDR1 as MGHRA and CDR2 as YSYEKL. Trimming took off 0 bases at V and 1 base at J, with 10 bases between the two ends. The chain's CDR3 is CASSQDPGVSYNSPLHF. As DNA, the CDR3 is TGCGCCAGCAGCCAAGATCCGGGGGTTTCCTATAATTCACCCCTCCACTTT.

This chain connects TRBV27 to TRBJ2-7; the D is unclear. There are 14 residues in the CDR3. Germline V lookup: CDR1 MNHEY, CDR2 SMNVEV (reference sequence). Trimming shortened V by 5 bases and J by 7 bases, and 18 bases separated the two germline ends. The CDR3 loop reads CASSPRPLSQEQYF. The CDR3 region has the DNA TGTGCCAGCAGTCCCCGCCCGCTCTCCCAGGAGCAGTACTTC.

The rearrangement links TRBV11-2 to TRBJ1-1, with 9 positions matching TRBD1. The CDR3 is made up of 13 amino acids. V lost 4 bases and J lost 7; bases outside the gene matches: 4. Germline lookup yields CDR1 SGHAT and CDR2 FQNNGV. In nucleotides, the CDR3 is TGTGCCAGCAGCTCAGGACAGGGGAATGAAGCTTTCTTT. Translated, it gives CASSSGQGNEAFF.

CDR3 region: CASSRPPGKGDTEAFF. The CDR3 bases are TGTGCCAGCAGCCGACCCCCAGGGAAGGGTGACACTGAAGCTTTCTTT. The chain joins TRBV6-2 or TRBV6-3 to TRBJ1-1, with D maybe TRBD1 (5 bases). Trimming shortened V by 6 bases and J by 3 bases, and 20 bases separated the two germline ends. The length of the CDR3 is 16 residues. Germline CDR1 MNHEY, CDR2 SVGEGT.

This sequence joins TRBV11-2 and TRBJ2-3; no clear D. The CDR3 has 13 residues. Germline-derived CDR1 and CDR2 are SGHAT and FQNNGV. Trimming shortened V by 5 bases and J by 4 bases, and 10 bases separated the two germline ends. The CDR3 region has the DNA TGTGCCAGCAGCCACGCATCGGCAGATACGCAGTATTTT. Translation gives CASSHASADTQYF.

The chain employs TRBV6-2 or TRBV6-3 and TRBJ2-7, with 8 bases matching TRBD1. Trimming removed 6 bases from V and 5 bases from J; junction bases left unmatched: 9. CDR1 and CDR2 (germline): MNHEY, SVGEGT. The CDR3 length is 14 residues. The CDR3: CASSRQGPRDEQYF. The CDR3 region has the DNA TGTGCCAGCAGCCGACAGGGGCCAAGAGACGAGCAGTACTTC.

This chain connects TRBV5-1 to TRBJ2-7; tentatively, D is TRBD1 (6 bases). V was trimmed by 0 bases and J by 6 bases, leaving 16 bases between them. CDR3 length: 15 amino acids. Germline V gene sequence: CDR1 SGHRS, CDR2 YFSETQ. The CDR3 reads CASSLAQGQSTEQYF. The CDR3 DNA follows: TGCGCCAGCAGCTTGGCGCAGGGACAAAGTACCGAGCAGTACTTC. Complete variable domain (other parts from reference TRBV5-1 and TRBJ2-7): KAGVTQTPRYLIKTRGQQVTLSCSPISGHRSVSWYQQTPGQGLQFLFEYFSETQRNKGNFPGRFSGRQFSNSRSEMNVSTLELGDSALYLCASSLAQGQSTEQYFGPGTRLTVT.

The chain combines TRBV28 with TRBJ2-7; TRBD2 aligns across 12 bases. The length of the CDR3 is 16 residues. V shed 1 base, J shed 2 bases, and the junction held 3 bases outside the gene matches. The germline V gene encodes CDR1 MDHEN and CDR2 SYDVKM. The CDR3 DNA reads as TGTGCCAGCAGTTTATTCCCTAGCGGGAGGGCCTACGAGCAGTACTTC. Protein sequence: CASSLFPSGRAYEQYF.

This clone appeared once. This chain joins TRBV18 and TRBJ1-2; 10 positions match TRBD1. The V gene's germline CDR1 is KGHSH and CDR2 LQKENI. V gave up 4 bases and J gave up 8 bases; unmatched junction bases: 10. This CDR3 has 15 residues. The CDR3 sequence is CASSRSDGQGDGYTF. In DNA form, the CDR3 reads TGTGCCAGCTCACGGTCCGATGGACAGGGGGACGGCTACACCTTC.

The chain is built from TRBV19 and TRBJ1-2; tentatively, D is TRBD1 (6 bases). V lost 4 bases and J lost 4, with 19 bases in between. The CDR3 length is 16 residues. Per the germline V gene, CDR1 is LNHDA and CDR2 is SQIVND (reference sequence). The CDR3 protein is CASSTPGARGSYGYTF. For the CDR3, the DNA is TGTGCCAGTAGTACCCCCGGGGCCAGGGGTTCCTATGGCTACACCTTC.

The chain recombines TRBV27 with TRBJ2-5; D is perhaps TRBD1 (5 bases). This CDR3 has 13 amino acids. The V end lost 4 bases, the J end lost 3 bases, and 9 bases lay between the germline ends. CDR1 is MNHEY, CDR2 SMNVEV, per germline (reference sequence). CDR3 protein: CASSSQGEETQYF. The CDR3 DNA reads as TGTGCCAGCAGTTCCCAGGGTGAAGAGACCCAGTACTTC.

V gene TRBV30 combines with J gene TRBJ1-2; 9 bases fit TRBD1. Germline CDR1 reads GTSNPN; CDR2 reads SVGIG (reference sequence). The V segment lost 2 bases and the J segment 4 bases; nucleotides outside the gene matches: 2. This CDR3 region has 13 residues. CDR3 sequence: CAWSTGGGYGYTF. CDR3 nucleotides: TGTGCCTGGAGTACAGGGGGCGGCTATGGCTACACCTTC.

This rearrangement joins TRBV6-5 to TRBJ1-2, with D perhaps matching TRBD1 (6 bases). This CDR3 is built from 14 residues. Germline V gene lookup returns CDR1 MNHEY and CDR2 SVGAGI. With 6 bases removed from V and 5 bases from J, the gap between germline ends came to 16 bases. CDR3: CASSYARGSYGYTF. The CDR3 DNA is TGTGCCAGCAGCTATGCTAGGGGGTCTTATGGCTACACCTTC.